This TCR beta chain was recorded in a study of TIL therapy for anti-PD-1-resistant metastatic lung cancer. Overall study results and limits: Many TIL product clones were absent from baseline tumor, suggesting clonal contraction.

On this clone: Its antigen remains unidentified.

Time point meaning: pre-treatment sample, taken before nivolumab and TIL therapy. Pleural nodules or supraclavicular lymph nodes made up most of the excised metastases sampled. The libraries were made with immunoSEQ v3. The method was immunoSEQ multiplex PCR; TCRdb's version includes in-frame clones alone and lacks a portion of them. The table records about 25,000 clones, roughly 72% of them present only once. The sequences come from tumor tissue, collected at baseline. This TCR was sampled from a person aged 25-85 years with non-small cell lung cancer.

CDR3 sequence (DNA): TGTGCCACCAGCAGGTTCGGACAGGGGGCGCGTACTGAAGCTTTCTTT. Translating gives CATSRFGQGARTEAFF. V is TRBV15 and J is TRBJ1-1; 11 nucleotides line up with TRBD1. Unmatched junction bases numbered 8, after V lost 3 bases and J lost 5 bases. The CDR3 spans 16 residues. From germline, CDR1 is LNHNV and CDR2 YYDKDF (reference sequence).